A selection of T cell receptor beta chains follows, all from one sample in a study of identical twins. TCRdb fed the 5' RACE reads into MiXCR, producing one record per CDR3 protein. The sample lists hundreds of thousands of distinct CDR3 sequences, 15% to 20% occurring once. These data were also filed under a second study, of T cells expressing NK-cell markers.

The sample comprised PBMCs. The receptors were sampled from a young woman in good health. Each CDR3 is given with its conserved first and last residue. The D gene is left open where the match is weak. Clone size is shown for a subset of rows, as once, few, many or a class of expanded clone.

TRBV12-3/TRBV12-4	TRBJ1-3	-	few	CASSWTVSGNTIYF	TGTGCCAGCAGTTGGACAGTCTCTGGAAACACCATATATTTT
TRBV15	TRBJ2-1	TRBD2	few	CATSLGGSGSRWEQFF	TGTGCCACCAGCTTGGGGGGTAGCGGGAGTCGGTGGGAGCAGTTCTTC
TRBV20-1	TRBJ1-4	-	-	CSARDGRGRGFTFF	TGCAGTGCTAGAGATGGACGGGGAAGGGGGTTTACGTTTTTT
TRBV12-3/TRBV12-4	TRBJ2-3	-	many	CASSLNSQVTDTQYF	TGTGCCAGCAGTTTAAACTCCCAAGTCACAGATACGCAGTATTTT
TRBV7-8	TRBJ2-1	-	-	CASSYSLHSYNEQFF	TGTGCCAGCAGCTACTCCCTCCACTCCTACAATGAGCAGTTCTTC
TRBV7-2	TRBJ2-7	-	-	CASAWGHSYEQYF	TGTGCCAGCGCTTGGGGACACTCCTACGAGCAGTACTTC
TRBV5-5	TRBJ1-5	TRBD1	-	CASSPDRRSNQPQHF	TGTGCCAGCAGCCCGGACAGGAGAAGCAATCAGCCCCAGCATTTT
TRBV24-1	TRBJ2-1	-	few	CATSDRVEQFF	TGTGCCACCAGTGATCGAGTGGAGCAGTTCTTC
TRBV20-1	TRBJ1-5	TRBD1	few	CSARQDRGHQPQHF	TGCAGTGCTAGACAAGACAGGGGGCATCAGCCCCAGCATTTT
TRBV20-1	TRBJ1-3	-	-	CSARDGVGGPGNTIYF	TGCAGTGCTAGAGATGGTGTGGGGGGACCTGGAAACACCATATATTTT
TRBV7-9	TRBJ2-3	-	few	CASQDPVRKAADTQYF	TGTGCCAGCCAAGACCCCGTCCGTAAAGCGGCAGATACGCAGTATTTT
TRBV12-3/TRBV12-4	TRBJ2-5	-	few	CASNPGVGETQYF	TGTGCCAGCAACCCGGGGGTCGGGGAGACCCAGTACTTC
TRBV12-3/TRBV12-4	TRBJ2-7	-	few	CASSLGTLLSEPYEQYF	TGTGCCAGCAGCCTTGGGACCCTTCTATCTGAACCTTACGAGCAGTACTTC
TRBV20-1	TRBJ2-1	-	few	CSASSGAHEQFF	TGCAGTGCCTCCTCCGGTGCACATGAGCAGTTCTTC
TRBV20-1	TRBJ2-7	TRBD2	-	CSASPGVAGGYEQYF	TGCAGTGCAAGCCCCGGGGTAGCGGGAGGGTACGAGCAGTACTTC
TRBV20-1	TRBJ2-7	TRBD2	-	CSALPFRSGTSGIYEQYF	TGCAGTGCGCTTCCATTTCGATCCGGGACTAGCGGGATCTACGAGCAGTACTTC
TRBV11-2	TRBJ2-2	TRBD2	-	CASSSLSGRNTGELFF	TGTGCCAGCAGCTCCCTTAGCGGGCGGAACACCGGGGAGCTGTTTTTT
TRBV3-1	TRBJ2-3	-	-	CASSQVLAASTDTQYF	TGTGCCAGCAGCCAAGTCTTAGCGGCTAGCACAGATACGCAGTATTTT
TRBV20-1	TRBJ2-1	TRBD2	-	CSASRTSPYSYNEQFF	TGCAGTGCTTCCCGGACTAGCCCATACTCCTACAATGAGCAGTTCTTC
TRBV5-5	TRBJ1-2	TRBD1	many	CASSLVVNWDSANYGYTF	TGTGCCAGCAGCTTGGTGGTTAACTGGGACAGCGCTAACTATGGCTACACCTTC
TRBV29-1	TRBJ2-3	TRBD2	few	CSVTGLAGVTDTQYF	TGCAGCGTTACCGGACTAGCGGGAGTCACAGATACGCAGTATTTT
TRBV11-2	TRBJ2-1	TRBD1	-	CASSLERTGVYNEQFF	TGTGCCAGCAGCTTAGAAAGGACAGGGGTTTACAATGAGCAGTTCTTC
TRBV20-1	TRBJ2-5	-	few	CSARQSGETQYF	TGCAGTGCTAGACAATCGGGAGAGACCCAGTACTTC
TRBV5-5	TRBJ2-7	-	once	CASSGEWEEQYF	TGTGCCAGCAGCGGAGAGTGGGAAGAGCAGTACTTC
TRBV20-1	TRBJ2-7	TRBD1	few	CSASDRGGRLYEQYF	TGCAGTGCGAGCGACAGGGGCGGGCGTCTCTACGAGCAGTACTTC
TRBV6-2/TRBV6-3	TRBJ2-1	TRBD2	-	CATLTSGSVSEQFF	TGTGCTACCTTGACTAGCGGGAGTGTTAGTGAGCAGTTCTTC
TRBV12-3/TRBV12-4	TRBJ1-5	-	few	CASSLQEGNQPQHF	TGTGCCAGCAGTTTACAGGAGGGCAATCAGCCCCAGCATTTT
TRBV12-3/TRBV12-4	TRBJ1-5	-	few	CASSRLQLKTQHF	TGTGCCAGCAGTCGGCTCCAGCTCAAGACCCAGCATTTT
TRBV7-9	TRBJ2-1	-	few	CASSLARTGPYNEQFF	TGTGCCAGCAGCTTAGCCAGGACTGGACCCTACAATGAGCAGTTCTTC
TRBV7-2	TRBJ2-1	-	few	CASSLVWRLGEQFF	TGTGCCAGCAGCTTAGTTTGGCGCCTTGGTGAGCAGTTCTTC
TRBV15	TRBJ2-7	-	few	CATRDPGGGYEQYF	TGTGCCACCAGAGACCCCGGGGGCGGTTACGAGCAGTACTTC
TRBV6-1	TRBJ2-3	-	few	CASRSGYSTDTQYF	TGTGCCAGCAGGTCAGGGTACAGCACAGATACGCAGTATTTT
TRBV4-2	TRBJ2-1	TRBD2	-	CASSQEGLAGGPLANEQFF	TGTGCCAGCAGCCAAGAGGGTCTAGCGGGGGGCCCCCTCGCCAATGAGCAGTTCTTC
TRBV29-1	TRBJ2-7	-	-	CSVARLGSIHEQYF	TGCAGCGTTGCCCGCCTAGGGTCGATACACGAGCAGTACTTC
TRBV6-5	TRBJ2-7	TRBD1	-	CASSNRGYEQYF	TGTGCCAGCAGCAACAGGGGCTACGAGCAGTACTTC
TRBV6-2/TRBV6-3	TRBJ2-2	TRBD1	few	CASSYRGQGNTGELFF	TGTGCCAGCAGTTACCGAGGACAGGGGAACACCGGGGAGCTGTTTTTT
TRBV10-3	TRBJ1-2	-	-	CAISEEGSYGYTF	TGTGCCATCAGTGAAGAGGGTTCCTATGGCTACACCTTC
TRBV20-1	TRBJ2-1	TRBD2	-	CSARLPAGGDEQFF	TGCAGTGCTAGGCTCCCGGCGGGGGGGGATGAGCAGTTCTTC
TRBV20-1	TRBJ2-5	-	-	CSARTGTLAETQYF	TGCAGTGCTAGGACAGGAACACTCGCGGAGACCCAGTACTTC
TRBV10-3	TRBJ2-6	-	-	CAISPDGTSGANVLTF	TGTGCCATCAGTCCAGACGGGACCTCTGGGGCCAACGTCCTGACTTTC
TRBV5-6	TRBJ2-7	-	few	CASSLGPSGGGYEQYF	TGTGCCAGCAGCTTGGGCCCCTCGGGTGGGGGCTACGAGCAGTACTTC
TRBV4-1	TRBJ2-1	-	-	CASSRGGGSNEQFF	TGCGCCAGCTCGCGTGGGGGCGGATCCAATGAGCAGTTCTTC
TRBV5-1	TRBJ1-1	-	-	CASSQGGWAFF	TGCGCCAGCAGCCAAGGTGGCTGGGCTTTCTTT
TRBV7-9	TRBJ2-5	-	-	CASSSSGASYQETQYF	TGTGCCAGCAGCTCATCAGGGGCTTCGTACCAAGAGACCCAGTACTTC
TRBV6-1	TRBJ2-2	-	few	CASKMGSPNTGELFF	TGTGCCAGCAAAATGGGCAGCCCGAACACCGGGGAGCTGTTTTTT